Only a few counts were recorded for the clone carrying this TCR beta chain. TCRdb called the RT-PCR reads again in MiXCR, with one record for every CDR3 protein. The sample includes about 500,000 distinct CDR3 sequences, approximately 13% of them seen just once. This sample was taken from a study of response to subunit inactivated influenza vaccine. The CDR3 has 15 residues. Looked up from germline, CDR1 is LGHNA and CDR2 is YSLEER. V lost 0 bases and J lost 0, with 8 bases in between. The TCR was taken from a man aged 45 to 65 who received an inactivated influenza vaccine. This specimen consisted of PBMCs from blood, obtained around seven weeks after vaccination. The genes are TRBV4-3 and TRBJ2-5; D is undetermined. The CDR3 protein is CASSQESSYQETQYF. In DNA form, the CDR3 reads TGCGCCAGCAGCCAAGAAAGTAGTTACCAAGAGACCCAGTACTTC.